Listed here is a single T cell receptor (beta chain). The sample comes from a study of T cell responses to AZD1222 COVID-19 vaccine. Using immunoSEQ multiplex PCR, the repertoire was profiled, and TCRdb retains in-frame clones only, with some absent. The data contain around 140,000 clones, 65% to 90% of them singletons. Trimming took off 8 bases at V and 8 bases at J, with 21 bases between the two ends. There are 14 residues in the CDR3. Per germline, CDR1 WNHNN and CDR2 SYGVQD (reference sequence). The chain links TRBV10-1 to TRBJ1-1, with a weak D call TRBD1 (5 bases). This specimen consisted of peripheral blood, obtained 28 days after the second dose of the MenACWY control vaccine. This TCR came from an adult who received the MenACWY meningococcal vaccine as a control. CDR3 protein: CASESSACGGEAFF. The CDR3 bases are TGCGCCAGCGAATCGTCCGCATGCGGGGGAGAAGCTTTCTTT.